This TCR beta chain stems from a study of regulatory T cells in long-lasting Graves disease. The CDR3 totals 14 residues. Looked up from germline, CDR1 is MDHEN and CDR2 is SYDVKM. V was cut by 7 bases and J by 2 bases, with 14 bases left in between. This sample's time point: persistent/refractory GD, antithyroid drugs over 5 years with positive TRAb. PBMC RNA was the source of the TCR library. Arm-PCR with iRepertoire HTBI primers amplified the CDR3 regions for these TCR beta libraries. MiXCR was run by TCRdb on the multiplex PCR reads, yielding one entry per CDR3 protein. The repertoire consists of roughly 300,000 distinct CDR3 sequences, with less than 20% occurring once and the leading ten covering 25% to 35%. This clonotype was seen many times.

The origin of this receptor is a female donor with Graves disease. The gene calls are TRBV28 and TRBJ2-5, with D tentatively TRBD1 (6 bases). The sample was peripheral blood mononuclear cells (PBMCs), taken when the disease was refractory, from a patient treated with antithyroid drugs. The CDR3 sequence is CASTRTVRQETQYF. The CDR3 coding sequence is TGTGCCAGCACCCGGACAGTACGGCAAGAGACCCAGTACTTC.